Included here is one T cell receptor beta chain sequence, with context. Method: immunoSEQ multiplex PCR; TCRdb's copy keeps in-frame clones and lacks some. This sample has roughly 300,000 clones, with approximately 90% found just once. This sample was taken from a study of blood T cell repertoires in COVID-19. The wider study: Samples came from the United States, Italy and Spain, spanning acute and convalescent COVID-19.

Deletions cut 2 bases from V and 2 bases from J, with 15 bases between. The germline V gene has CDR1 MNHNS and CDR2 SASEGT. The CDR3 is 16 residues long. The chain is built from TRBV6-1 and TRBJ1-2; no definite D call. This TCR came from a woman under 30 who had recovered from COVID-19. Specimen: PBMCs or T cells enriched from blood (not recorded which). This CDR3 is CASSEPAESINYGYTF. The CDR3 DNA follows: TGTGCCAGCAGTGAACCGGCGGAAAGTATCAACTATGGCTACACCTTC.